Shown below are 29 T cell receptor beta chains from a single sample sequenced in a study of regulatory T cells in long-lasting Graves disease. Library construction for TCR beta used iRepertoire HTBI primers and Arm-PCR of CDR3 regions. TCRdb called the multiplex PCR reads again in MiXCR, with one record for every CDR3 protein. The sample yields about 620,000 distinct CDR3 sequences, 15% to 20% seen once. This sample's time point: newly diagnosed GD, antithyroid drugs for less than 3 months. RNA from PBMCs was the source of the TCR library. This same sample was also part of a study on T cells in Graves' hyperthyroidism and ophthalmopathy.

Material: peripheral blood mononuclear cells (PBMCs), obtained at new diagnosis, from a patient treated with antithyroid drugs. These TCRs come from a woman in her twenties or thirties with Graves disease.

This clonotype was found many times. V usage is TRBV3-1 and J usage is TRBJ1-5; D gene ambiguous. The CDR3 extends over 14 amino acids. Trimming pared 0 bases from V and 7 bases from J, leaving 10 bases between. Germline CDR1 is LGHDT and CDR2 is YNNKEL (reference sequence). The CDR3 sequence: CASSQDEGRQPQHF. Here the CDR3 DNA reads TGTGCCAGCAGCCAAGATGAAGGGCGGCAGCCCCAGCATTTT.

The chain couples TRBV4-1 to TRBJ2-5, with TRBD2 as a possible D gene (7 bases). Trimming removed 0 bases from V and 4 bases from J, with 15 bases in between. The CDR3 runs 16 residues. Per germline, CDR1 MGHRA and CDR2 YSYEKL. Written as DNA, the CDR3 is TGCGCCAGCAGCCAAGATTGGGGGGGGCCCCGAGAGACCCAGTACTTC. Encoded protein: CASSQDWGGPRETQYF.

This clonotype was observed a few times. The chain uses TRBV29-1 and TRBJ2-3; 8 positions match TRBD2. Per the germline V gene, CDR1 is SQVTM and CDR2 is ANQGSEA. V lost 6 bases to trimming and J lost 2 bases; unmatched junction nucleotides: 10. The CDR3 sequence is 15 residues long. The CDR3, as DNA: TGCAGCGTAATTTTGGGACTAGGGGCCACAGATACGCAGTATTTT. Translated: CSVILGLGATDTQYF.

This sequence joins TRBV19 and TRBJ2-5; perhaps TRBD2 as D (6 bases). Trimming took off 7 bases at V and 4 bases at J, with 13 bases between the two ends. Germline V gene sequence: CDR1 LNHDA, CDR2 SQIVND (reference sequence). The CDR3 sequence is 13 residues long. The DNA of the CDR3 is TGTGCCAGTAATCCGGGAGACAGAGAGACCCAGTACTTC. Its protein is CASNPGDRETQYF.

This clonotype was found many times. This chain joins TRBV2 and TRBJ1-2; D possibly corresponds to TRBD1 (6 bases). V lost 5 bases and J 6 bases, leaving 16 bases between the germline ends. The CDR3 sequence is 14 residues long. The germline V gene encodes CDR1 SNHLY and CDR2 FYNNEI. CDR3 sequence reads: CASSRQQGLDGYTF. CDR3 sequence (DNA): TGTGCCAGCAGTCGACAACAGGGTTTGGATGGCTACACCTTC.

In its sample, this clonotype was seen many times. The chain has TRBV12-3 or TRBV12-4 and TRBJ2-4, with D tentatively TRBD1 (6 bases). This CDR3 region has 13 residues. V lost 6 bases, J lost 7 bases, and 13 bases lay in between. The CDR3 loop reads CASRTIDRNIQYF. CDR3 in DNA: TGTGCCAGCAGAACAATCGACAGGAACATTCAGTACTTC.

This clonotype was recorded many times. This rearrangement joins TRBV6-5 to TRBJ1-2; D perhaps matches TRBD1 (6 bases). Germline CDR1 is MNHEY and CDR2 is SVGAGI. Trimming removed 2 bases from V and 2 bases from J, with 12 bases in between. CDR3 length: 15 residues. CDR3 nucleotide sequence: TGTGCCAGCAGTTACCAGAGGGGGTCGAACTATGGCTACACCTTC. It is translated as CASSYQRGSNYGYTF.

This clonotype was seen at least ten times. The chain employs TRBV28 and TRBJ2-1; no clear D. The DNA end is more similar to TRBJ2-5, so the J call may be wrong. Germline V gene data show CDR1 as MDHEN and CDR2 as SYDVKM. This CDR3 is built from 16 residues. The CDR3 spells CASSSYTYLVVETQYF. The CDR3 DNA follows: TGTGCCAGCAGTTCATACACTTACCTAGTTGTAGAGACCCAGTACTTC.

The gene calls are TRBV6-4 and TRBJ2-2; D is unresolved. The germline V gene has CDR1 MRHNA and CDR2 SNTAGT. V lost 6 bases and J 0 bases, leaving 11 bases between the germline ends. This CDR3 is built from 15 residues. CDR3 nucleotides: TGTGCCAGCAGCCTCCAAAGCTCGAACACCGGGGAGCTGTTTTTT. Translating it yields CASSLQSSNTGELFF.

The CDR3 DNA sequence: TGTGCCAGCAGCGTAGAATCCAGTGGGGTTTCTGGAAACACCATATATTTT. Translating it yields CASSVESSGVSGNTIYF. The chain links TRBV9 to TRBJ1-3; no clear D. Germline values: CDR1 SGDLS, CDR2 YYNGEE. The CDR3 covers 17 residues. V gave up 0 bases and J gave up 1 base, with 14 bases separating them.

V usage is TRBV5-1 and J usage is TRBJ2-2; 11 bases align to TRBD2. V was clipped by 4 bases and J by 9 bases; unmatched bases: 11. From germline, CDR1 is SGHRS and CDR2 YFSETQ. The CDR3 has 16 residues. In DNA form, the CDR3 reads TGCGCCAGCAGCAGAGAGAGGACTAGCGGGTACCGGGAGCTGTTTTTT. Its protein is CASSRERTSGYRELFF.

This chain connects TRBV18 to TRBJ1-6, with 10 nucleotides matching TRBD1. The CDR3 length is 16 residues. Germline values: CDR1 KGHSH, CDR2 LQKENI. Unmatched junction bases numbered 9, after V lost 5 bases and J lost 8 bases. CDR3 protein: CASSALDRGLDSPLHF. CDR3 DNA: TGTGCCAGCTCAGCACTAGACAGGGGGCTTGATTCACCCCTCCACTTT.

This clonotype occurred many times. The chain links TRBV7-8 to TRBJ1-5; a weak D match, TRBD1 (6 bases). The V end lost 5 bases, the J end lost 4 bases, and 15 bases lay between the germline ends. This CDR3 has 15 amino acids. Germline lookup yields CDR1 SGHVS and CDR2 FQNEAQ. The chain's CDR3 is CASSQSDRTNQPQHF. The CDR3 bases are TGTGCCAGCAGCCAATCCGACAGGACAAATCAGCCCCAGCATTTT. The full variable domain, its missing parts supplied by reference TRBV7-8 and TRBJ1-5, is GAGVSQSPRYKVAKRGQDVALRCDPISGHVSLFWYQQALGQGPEFLTYFQNEAQLDKSGLPSDRFFAERPEGSVSTLKIQRTQQEDSAVYLCASSQSDRTNQPQHFGDGTRLSIL.

The genes are TRBV9 and TRBJ2-5; unclear D gene. The V end lost 4 bases, the J end lost 1 base, and 17 bases lay between the germline ends. This CDR3 comprises 16 residues. CDR1 SGDLS and CDR2 YYNGEE come from the germline V gene. CDR3 residues: CASSPSVSRGQETQYF. DNA for the CDR3: TGTGCCAGCAGCCCATCCGTGAGCCGCGGCCAAGAGACCCAGTACTTC.

The chain recombines TRBV19 with TRBJ2-1; possibly TRBD1 for D (7 bases). The ends were cut back, 5 bases at V and 5 bases at J, with 16 bases in the middle. The CDR3 loop spans 15 amino acids. Germline CDR1 is LNHDA and CDR2 is SQIVND (reference sequence). The DNA for the CDR3 is TGTGCCAGTAGTGTCCAGGGGGGACGGAACAATGAGCAGTTCTTC. Translated: CASSVQGGRNNEQFF.

The chain carries TRBV3-1 and TRBJ2-7; no definite D call. This CDR3 comprises 14 residues. CDR1 and CDR2 (germline): LGHDT, YNNKEL (reference sequence). V lost 4 bases, J lost 5 bases, and 15 bases lay in between. The CDR3 protein is CASSPRQGRDEQYF. The CDR3 DNA follows: TGTGCCAGCAGCCCCCGTCAAGGTAGGGACGAGCAGTACTTC.

In regard to this clonotype: Since the CDR3 does not end with the conserved phenylalanine or tryptophan, this likely comes from a read error. The chain is built from TRBV14 and TRBJ2-7; 7 bases fit TRBD2. After removal of 0 bases from V and 1 base from J, the junction contained 6 bases not matched to a gene. The CDR3 runs to 16 residues. Germline V lookup: CDR1 SGHDN, CDR2 FVKESK. The CDR3 DNA sequence: TGTGCCAGCAGCCAAGAGAGTGGGAGGGCATCCTACGAGCAGTACTCC. It codes for CASSQESGRASYEQYS.

In its sample, this clonotype was seen many times. V and J are TRBV2 and TRBJ2-1; 9 bases agree with TRBD2. The CDR3 spans 14 residues. Germline CDR1 reads SNHLY; CDR2 reads FYNNEI. V lost 6 bases, J lost 4 bases, and 4 bases stayed unmatched. The CDR3 DNA reads TGTGCCAGCAGACTGACTAGCGGATACAATGAGCAGTTCTTC. This sequence encodes CASRLTSGYNEQFF.

Many counts were recorded for this clonotype. The V call is TRBV30, the J call TRBJ1-5, with 9 bases aligning to TRBD1. Germline V CDR1 and CDR2: GTSNPN, SVGIG (reference sequence). V shed 3 bases and J 4 bases; nucleotides not matched to a gene: 4. The CDR3 covers 14 residues. Here the CDR3 DNA reads TGTGCCTGGAGGACCGGGACAGGGAATCAGCCCCAGCATTTT. Its protein product is CAWRTGTGNQPQHF. The whole variable domain, remainder taken from reference TRBV30 and TRBJ1-5, is SQTIHQWPATLVQPVGSPLSLECTVEGTSNPNLYWYRQAAGRGLQLLFYSVGIGQISSEVPQNLSASRPQDRQFILSSKKLLLSDSGFYLCAWRTGTGNQPQHFGDGTRLSIL.

At least ten counts were recorded for this clonotype. This sequence joins TRBV2 and TRBJ2-3; 9 nucleotides line up with TRBD1. Trimming at V came to 3 bases and at J to 6 bases, leaving 1 base not matched to a gene. The CDR3 is made up of 13 amino acids. The germline V gene has CDR1 SNHLY and CDR2 FYNNEI. The CDR3 protein is CASSDDRGDTQYF. For the CDR3, the DNA is TGTGCCAGCAGTGATGACAGGGGGGATACGCAGTATTTT. Full variable domain (outside the CDR3, taken from reference TRBV2 and TRBJ2-3): EPEVTQTPSHQVTQMGQEVILRCVPISNHLYFYWYRQILGQKVEFLVSFYNNEISEKSEIFDDQFSVERPDGSNFTLKIRSTKLEDSAMYFCASSDDRGDTQYFGPGTRLTVL.

This clonotype has a handful of counts. The chain recombines TRBV18 with TRBJ2-2; D is perhaps TRBD1 (5 bases). Trimming took off 3 bases at V and 0 bases at J, with 11 bases between the two ends. This CDR3 region has 16 residues. The germline CDR1 and CDR2 sequences are KGHSH and LQKENI. CDR3 residues: CASSPPGHSNTGELFF. The CDR3 DNA reads TGTGCCAGCTCACCCCCTGGACACTCGAACACCGGGGAGCTGTTTTTT.

The J gene is TRBJ2-3, the V gene TRBV4-1; 7 bases are shared with TRBD2. This CDR3 has 16 amino acids. Unmatched junction bases numbered 10, after V lost 4 bases and J lost 3 bases. Germline V CDR1 and CDR2: MGHRA, YSYEKL. The DNA for the CDR3 is TGCGCCAGCAGCCCTCCTCCGGGAGGAAATACAGATACGCAGTATTTT. Encoded protein: CASSPPPGGNTDTQYF.

This clonotype was seen at least ten times. This chain uses TRBV11-2 with TRBJ2-4, with 8 bases that match TRBD1. The CDR3 spans 15 residues. The junction had 10 bases not matched to a gene; V was cut back by 3 bases and J by 9 bases. The germline V gene encodes CDR1 SGHAT and CDR2 FQNNGV. The CDR3 nucleotides read TGTGCCAGCAGCTTGGTCAGGGGGCAAGTTGGCATTCAGTACTTC. This sequence encodes CASSLVRGQVGIQYF.

This chain connects TRBV12-3 or TRBV12-4 to TRBJ2-7; D perhaps matches TRBD1 (6 bases). This CDR3 has 12 amino acids. With 6 bases removed from V and 6 bases from J, the gap between germline ends came to 12 bases. The CDR3 DNA reads as TGTGCCAGCAGCCGACAGGAGGCCGAGCAGTACTTC. Protein sequence: CASSRQEAEQYF.

This clonotype was detected ten times or more. This chain links TRBV7-8 with TRBJ2-7, with TRBD2 matching 11 bases. The CDR3 is 15 amino acids. CDR1 and CDR2 (germline): SGHVS, FQNEAQ. V shed 1 base and J 3 bases; nucleotides not matched to a gene: 2. The DNA for the CDR3 is TGTGCCAGCAGCTTAGTGACTAGCGGGAACTACGAGCAGTACTTC. Translating it yields CASSLVTSGNYEQYF.

About this clonotype itself: This clone may be a read error of a much larger clone one base away. This sequence joins TRBV7-9 and TRBJ2-1; 13 bases line up with TRBD2. The CDR3 is 15 residues long. The germline gives CDR1 SEHNR, CDR2 FQNEAQ (reference sequence). Here the CDR3 reads CASSSGLAGANGQFF. In DNA form, the CDR3 reads TGTGCCAGCAGCTCCGGACTAGCGGGAGCAAATGGGCAGTTCTTC.

The V call is TRBV4-1, the J call TRBJ1-5; perhaps TRBD1 as D (6 bases). The V and J ends lost 1 base and 7 bases respectively, with 14 bases between them. Per germline, CDR1 MGHRA and CDR2 YSYEKL. This CDR3 has 15 amino acids. The CDR3 here is CASSQGTGGLQPQHF. CDR3 bases: TGCGCCAGCAGCCAAGGGACGGGGGGCCTCCAGCCCCAGCATTTT.

The chain links TRBV7-9 to TRBJ2-1; 8 nucleotides line up with TRBD1. The CDR3 contains 14 residues. After removal of 7 bases from V and 6 bases from J, the junction contained 8 bases not matched to a gene. Germline CDR1 reads SEHNR; CDR2 reads FQNEAQ (reference sequence). CDR3 nucleotides: TGTGCCAGCACCGATTCGACAGGGGCCAATGAGCAGTTCTTC. Encoded protein: CASTDSTGANEQFF.

The rearrangement links TRBV12-3 or TRBV12-4 to TRBJ1-1; unclear D gene. Trimming stripped 7 bases from V and 4 bases from J, with 10 bases between. The CDR3 has 12 residues. CDR3 in amino acids: CASTLRVTEAFF. In DNA, the CDR3 is TGTGCCAGCACCCTGCGGGTCACTGAAGCTTTCTTT.